Sequencing of this T cell receptor beta chain was carried out in a study of shared T cell receptors in the human thymus. Only in-frame clones appear in the TCRdb table, and some are missing; sequencing was by immunoSEQ multiplex PCR. The profile covers about 380,000 clones, with approximately 95% appearing a single time and 0.015% to 0.02% taken by the ten largest. This CDR3 contains 18 residues. V shed 6 bases and J 0 bases; nucleotides not matched to a gene: 11. Germline CDR1 reads MDHEN; CDR2 reads SYDVKM. The receptor's source is a human donor. This rearrangement joins TRBV28 to TRBJ2-3; 11 nucleotides match TRBD1. Sequencing was done on a sample of thymocytes. Here the CDR3 reads CASRRGQGGTTSTDTQYF. The CDR3 DNA sequence: TGTGCCAGCAGAAGGGGACAGGGGGGAACCACTAGCACAGATACGCAGTATTTT.